The next 26 T cell receptor beta chains were all read from a single sample in a study of regulatory T cells in long-lasting Graves disease. Arm-PCR with iRepertoire HTBI primers amplified the CDR3 regions for these TCR beta libraries. TCRdb analysed the multiplex PCR reads with MiXCR anew, one entry per CDR3 protein. The sample lists more than 300,000 distinct CDR3 sequences; about an eighth were seen once. The time point is: newly diagnosed GD, antithyroid drugs for less than 3 months. With RNA extracted from PBMCs as input, the TCR library was made. Separately, the same data were catalogued under a study of T cells in Graves' hyperthyroidism and ophthalmopathy.

The sequenced sample was peripheral blood mononuclear cells (PBMCs), obtained at new diagnosis, from a patient treated with antithyroid drugs. These receptors came from a woman between 18 and 30 years old with Graves disease.

This clonotype was observed at least ten times. This sequence joins TRBV6-2 or TRBV6-3 and TRBJ1-1, with TRBD1 as a possible D gene (6 bases). CDR1 is MNHEY, CDR2 SVGEGT, per germline. Trimming removed 2 bases from V and 4 bases from J, with 11 bases in between. CDR3 size: 14 residues. The CDR3 nucleotides read TGTGCCAGCAGTTACGCCAGGGGAGGCACTGAAGCTTTCTTT. It yields the protein CASSYARGGTEAFF.

In its sample, this clonotype was seen many times. The J gene is TRBJ2-3, the V gene TRBV7-2; a weak D match, TRBD2 (6 bases). V lost 5 bases to trimming and J lost 2 bases, with 11 bases between them. The germline V gene has CDR1 SGHTA and CDR2 FQGNSA. This CDR3 spans 14 amino acids. CDR3 amino acids: CASSNRDSTDTQYF. The CDR3 nucleotides read TGTGCCAGCAGCAACCGGGACTCCACAGATACGCAGTATTTT.

This clonotype was picked up many times. The CDR3 loop reads CASSLVGRTSYNEQFF. CDR3 coding DNA: TGTGCCAGCAGCCTTGTGGGGAGGACCTCCTACAATGAGCAGTTCTTC. The V gene is TRBV12-3 or TRBV12-4, the J gene TRBJ2-1, with D possibly matching TRBD2 (6 bases). The CDR3 is 16 residues long. The V and J ends lost 6 bases and 0 bases respectively, with 15 bases between them.

This clonotype was detected ten times or more. The gene calls are TRBV11-2 and TRBJ2-2, with D uncertain. Germline V gene sequence: CDR1 SGHAT, CDR2 FQNNGV. The V end lost 7 bases, the J end lost 6 bases, and 9 bases lay between the germline ends. This CDR3 is 12 amino acids long. The CDR3, as DNA: TGTGCCAGCACCGATTCCGCCGGGGAGCTGTTTTTT. As protein: CASTDSAGELFF. The variable domain in full, completed from reference TRBV11-2 and TRBJ2-2, reads EAGVAQSPRYKIIEKRQSVAFWCNPISGHATLYWYQQILGQGPKLLIQFQNNGVVDDSQLPKDRFSAERLKGVDSTLKIQPAKLEDSAVYLCASTDSAGELFFGEGSRLTVL.

This clonotype was counted a single time. This clone may be a read error of a much larger clone one base away. The chain is built from TRBV29-1 and TRBJ2-1, with 12 bases matching TRBD2. Germline V gene lookup returns CDR1 SQVTM and CDR2 ANQGSEA. V shed 7 bases and J 8 bases; nucleotides not matched to a gene: 15. The CDR3 spans 16 residues. CDR3 coding DNA: TGCAGCGCCGTGGCCCTACTAGCGGGAGGACACGATGAGCAGTTCTTC. The encoded protein is CSAVALLAGGHDEQFF.

This clonotype was seen more than once but under ten times. This sequence joins TRBV4-3 and TRBJ1-1; D perhaps matches TRBD1 (6 bases). Germline CDR1 is LGHNA and CDR2 is YSLEER. This CDR3 region has 18 residues. V shed 4 bases and J shed 1 base, with 22 bases lying between them. The CDR3 loop reads CASSREQGFTAPNTEAFF. For the CDR3, the DNA is TGCGCCAGCAGCCGGGAACAGGGTTTCACGGCTCCGAACACTGAAGCTTTCTTT.

This clonotype was counted at least ten times. This chain uses TRBV18 with TRBJ1-1; tentative D call: TRBD1 (5 bases). The CDR3 is 16 amino acids. Germline assignment: CDR1 KGHSH and CDR2 LQKENI. Trimming left V 3 bases short and J 2 bases short, with 16 bases between. In nucleotides, the CDR3 is TGTGCCAGCTCACCGCGTTTGGGACCCGAAAACACTGAAGCTTTCTTT. Translation gives CASSPRLGPENTEAFF.

In its sample, this clonotype was seen many times. This chain links TRBV5-1 with TRBJ2-1; 10 bases align to TRBD2. The germline V gene has CDR1 SGHRS and CDR2 YFSETQ. V lost 4 bases to trimming and J lost 8 bases; unmatched junction nucleotides: 12. The CDR3 is 16 amino acids. CDR3 protein: CASSPRGSGRLDEQFF. Here the CDR3 DNA reads TGCGCCAGCAGCCCGAGGGGTAGCGGGAGGCTCGATGAGCAGTTCTTC.

The table lists this clonotype with many counts. This chain links TRBV19 with TRBJ1-5; tentative D call: TRBD1 (5 bases). Germline V gives CDR1 LNHDA, CDR2 SQIVND (reference sequence). This CDR3 is built from 14 residues. Trimming took off 7 bases at V and 4 bases at J, with 14 bases between the two ends. The CDR3 is CASKGPVGNQPQHF. CDR3 DNA sequence: TGTGCCAGTAAGGGGCCGGTGGGTAATCAGCCCCAGCATTTT.

This clonotype was seen ten or more times. CDR3 bases: TGTGCCAGCAGCTTAGTCCTAGCGGGAGGGCCCAAAGAGACCCAGTACTTC. The encoded protein is CASSLVLAGGPKETQYF. This chain uses TRBV7-8 with TRBJ2-5, with 12 bases lining up with TRBD2. Trimming cost V 1 base and J 3 bases; bases outside gene matches: 6. CDR1 and CDR2 from the germline V gene are SGHVS and FQNEAQ. The CDR3 totals 17 residues.

This clonotype occurred a few times. The chain uses TRBV5-1 and TRBJ2-2; 10 bases map to TRBD2. Per the germline V gene, CDR1 is SGHRS and CDR2 is YFSETQ. V dropped 4 bases and J dropped 4; count of bases not matched to a gene: 7. The CDR3 has 16 amino acids. For the CDR3, the DNA is TGCGCCAGCAGCCCCGGGCTAGCGGGGGCCACCGGGGAGCTGTTTTTT. It codes for CASSPGLAGATGELFF. Combining the CDR3 with reference TRBV5-1 and TRBJ2-2 gives the whole variable domain KAGVTQTPRYLIKTRGQQVTLSCSPISGHRSVSWYQQTPGQGLQFLFEYFSETQRNKGNFPGRFSGRQFSNSRSEMNVSTLELGDSALYLCASSPGLAGATGELFFGEGSRLTVL.

A note on this clonotype: It may be a read error: a sequence one base away is much more abundant. V and J are TRBV18 and TRBJ2-7, with D possibly TRBD2 on 6 matching bases. The CDR3 is 16 amino acids. CDR1 KGHSH and CDR2 LQKENI come from the germline V gene. The CDR3 loop is CTSSPLQRAISYEQYF. The DNA for the CDR3 is TGTACCAGCTCACCGCTTCAGCGGGCCATCTCCTACGAGCAGTACTTC.

This clonotype was picked up a small number of times. CDR3 DNA sequence: TGCAGTGCTAGTAGCGGGACAGGGGGAACTAATGAAAAACTGTTTTTT. It encodes CSASSGTGGTNEKLFF. The rearrangement joins TRBV20-1 to TRBJ1-4, with 11 bases fitting TRBD1. J lost 1 base, V lost 3 bases, and 4 bases had no gene match. The germline CDR1 and CDR2 sequences are DFQATT and SNEGSKA (reference sequence). The CDR3 extends over 16 amino acids.

This clonotype was recorded only once. This chain uses TRBV5-1 with TRBJ2-1; 11 bases line up with TRBD2. With 0 bases clipped from V and 5 bases from J, the junction kept 4 bases outside the gene matches. This CDR3 contains 16 residues. Germline CDR1 is SGHRS and CDR2 is YFSETQ. The CDR3 protein is CASSLGLAGGHNEQFF. Written as DNA, the CDR3 is TGCGCCAGCAGCTTGGGCCTAGCGGGGGGACACAATGAGCAGTTCTTC.

About this clonotype itself: This may be a read error, as it is one base from a much larger clone. The V call is TRBV10-3, the J call TRBJ2-7; 14 bases align to TRBD2. Germline V gene sequence: CDR1 ENHRY, CDR2 SYGVKD. The CDR3 spans 14 residues. V gave up 8 bases and J gave up 3 bases; unmatched junction bases: 3. The CDR3 loop reads CAILGTSGSYEQYF. The DNA of the CDR3 is TGTGCCATCCTGGGGACTAGCGGGAGCTACGAGCAGTACTTC.

In its sample, this clonotype was seen many times. The CDR3 sequence: CASSLSPLEGQYF. CDR3 DNA sequence: TGTGCCAGCAGCTTAAGCCCGCTTGAAGGGCAGTACTTC. The J gene is TRBJ2-7, the V gene TRBV7-2; D unclear. Trimming stripped 2 bases from V and 9 bases from J, with 14 bases between. The CDR3 totals 13 residues. The V gene's germline CDR1 is SGHTA and CDR2 FQGNSA.

Points on this clonotype: This likely reflects a read error, since a far larger clone is one base away. The CDR3 nucleotides are TGTGCCGGCAGTTACTCAGCGGGAGCCCCAGATACGCAGTATTTT. Its translation: CAGSYSAGAPDTQYF. The V call is TRBV6-8, the J call TRBJ2-3; 8 nucleotides align to TRBD2. The CDR3 has 15 residues. Germline V lookup: CDR1 MNHGY, CDR2 SAAAGT.

This clonotype was observed many times. The chain has TRBV10-3 and TRBJ1-1; tentatively, D is TRBD1 (5 bases). Trimming took 6 bases from V and 0 from J, leaving 17 bases between them. This CDR3 has 16 residues. CDR1 ENHRY and CDR2 SYGVKD come from the germline V gene. This chain's CDR3 is CAIRGSPGHLNTEAFF. CDR3 nucleotide sequence: TGTGCCATCAGGGGGAGTCCAGGGCACCTGAACACTGAAGCTTTCTTT.

The chain employs TRBV30 and TRBJ1-2, with 10 nucleotides matching TRBD1. From germline, CDR1 is GTSNPN and CDR2 SVGIG (reference sequence). V shed 2 bases, J shed 8 bases, and the junction held 8 bases outside the gene matches. CDR3 size: 14 residues. The CDR3 nucleotides are TGTGCCTGGAGTCCGACAGGGGGCGCGGGGGGCTACACCTTC. It codes for CAWSPTGGAGGYTF.

The chain is built from TRBV4-2 and TRBJ2-1, with D possibly matching TRBD2 (6 bases). Trimming pared 0 bases from V and 3 bases from J, leaving 12 bases between. CDR1 LGHNA and CDR2 YNFKEQ come from the germline V gene. The CDR3 runs 16 residues. This CDR3 is CASSQEGGAFYNEQFF. For the CDR3, the DNA is TGTGCCAGCAGCCAAGAGGGAGGAGCCTTCTACAATGAGCAGTTCTTC.

This clonotype has ten or more counts. The genes are TRBV6-2 or TRBV6-3 and TRBJ2-6; D ambiguous. CDR3 length: 15 amino acids. V was pared by 6 bases and J by 8 bases, with 17 bases between. Germline V gene sequence: CDR1 MNHEY, CDR2 SVGEGT. Here the CDR3 reads CASSLGSHEPNVLTF. In DNA form, the CDR3 reads TGTGCCAGCAGCCTCGGGTCCCATGAACCCAACGTCCTGACTTTC.

This clonotype was found a few times. The chain recombines TRBV30 with TRBJ2-1; TRBD1 or TRBD2 may be the D gene (5 bases each). Germline loops: CDR1 GTSNPN, CDR2 SVGIG (reference sequence). Trimming removed 3 bases from V and 2 bases from J, with 11 bases in between. The CDR3 extends over 14 amino acids. The CDR3: CAWRLQGPYNEQFF. CDR3 nucleotide sequence: TGTGCCTGGAGACTCCAGGGACCCTACAATGAGCAGTTCTTC.

The chain employs TRBV6-1 and TRBJ2-7; 7 bases map to TRBD1. J lost 4 bases, V lost 6 bases, and 15 bases had no gene match. Germline V gene lookup returns CDR1 MNHNS and CDR2 SASEGT. This CDR3 has 16 amino acids. Here the CDR3 DNA reads TGTGCCAGCAGCCACGAGACAGGGCGCTCCCCTTACGAGCAGTACTTC. Its protein product is CASSHETGRSPYEQYF.

This clonotype has just one count. The chain uses TRBV20-1 and TRBJ2-7; D remains ambiguous. The germline V gene has CDR1 DFQATT and CDR2 SNEGSKA (reference sequence). V was pared by 5 bases and J by 3 bases, with 17 bases between. The CDR3 has 14 residues. The CDR3 region has the DNA TGCAGTGCTGAGCCGGTACAACCCTTCTACGAGCAGTACTTC. It translates to CSAEPVQPFYEQYF.

This clonotype was counted many times. The CDR3: CASKGGLAVYNEQFF. The CDR3 DNA reads TGTGCCAGCAAGGGGGGGCTAGCGGTGTACAATGAGCAGTTCTTC. This rearrangement joins TRBV2 to TRBJ2-1; tentatively, D is TRBD2 (7 bases). The ends were cut back, 7 bases at V and 4 bases at J, with 17 bases in the middle. This CDR3 region has 15 residues. Germline V lookup: CDR1 SNHLY, CDR2 FYNNEI.

This clonotype showed up just a few times. J is TRBJ1-1 and V is TRBV9; no firm D call. V lost 4 bases, J lost 3 bases, and 7 bases lay in between. CDR3 length: 12 residues. Germline CDR1 SGDLS, CDR2 YYNGEE. This CDR3 is CASSPRDTEAFF. The CDR3 DNA reads as TGTGCCAGCAGCCCCCGTGACACTGAAGCTTTCTTT.